The 24 T cell receptor beta chains below were found in one sample sequenced in a study of T cells in Graves' hyperthyroidism and ophthalmopathy. The CDR3 regions of TCR beta were amplified from RNA transcripts. HTBI primers were the set used in a first-round RT-PCR of the TCR CDR3. Each CDR3 protein gets one entry after TCRdb re-called the multiplex PCR reads with MiXCR. The sample contains almost 250,000 distinct CDR3 sequences, approximately 25% of which appear only once. Sequencing was performed on blood. All receptors come from a woman aged 40-49 years with Graves' ophthalmopathy.

This clonotype occurred many times. This chain uses TRBV9 with TRBJ2-5; D remains unclear. The CDR3 extends over 13 amino acids. Germline V gene lookup returns CDR1 SGDLS and CDR2 YYNGEE. With 2 bases removed from V and 1 base from J, the gap between germline ends came to 6 bases. CDR3 residues: CASSVEPQETQYF. In nucleotides, the CDR3 is TGTGCCAGCAGCGTCGAGCCCCAAGAGACCCAGTACTTC.

This clonotype was seen at least ten times. V is TRBV28 and J is TRBJ1-2, with 7 bases identical to TRBD1. Germline loops: CDR1 MDHEN, CDR2 SYDVKM. J was trimmed by 8 bases and V by 7 bases; bases with no gene match: 16. The CDR3 runs to 15 residues. The DNA for the CDR3 is TGTGCCAGCATGGAGACAGGGAGGACGCAGGGCGGCTACACCTTC. Translated: CASMETGRTQGGYTF.

The chain carries TRBV29-1 and TRBJ2-5; maybe TRBD2 (5 bases). Germline V CDR1 and CDR2: SQVTM, ANQGSEA. V was pared by 5 bases and J by 3 bases, with 13 bases between. The CDR3 loop spans 13 amino acids. This CDR3 is CSVFRLAEETQYF. The CDR3 DNA follows: TGCAGCGTTTTTCGCCTAGCTGAAGAGACCCAGTACTTC.

This clonotype was detected only a few times. CDR3 in DNA: TGTGCCAGCAGGACAGGAAATTCACCCCTCCACTTT. Protein sequence: CASRTGNSPLHF. V gene TRBV27 combines with J gene TRBJ1-6, with TRBD1 as a possible D gene (6 bases). This CDR3 has 12 amino acids. Germline V gene data show CDR1 as MNHEY and CDR2 as SMNVEV (reference sequence). Trimming took 6 bases from V and 7 from J, leaving 7 bases between them.

Many counts were recorded for this clonotype. CDR3 sequence: CASSYPGQGYEQYF. Written as DNA, the CDR3 is TGTGCCAGCAGCTATCCCGGACAGGGATACGAGCAGTACTTC. The J gene is TRBJ2-7, the V gene TRBV28, with 8 bases that match TRBD1. The CDR3 has 14 amino acids. After removal of 6 bases from V and 4 bases from J, the junction contained 8 bases not matched to a gene. Germline values: CDR1 MDHEN, CDR2 SYDVKM.

This clonotype was counted many times. The V and J genes are TRBV12-3 or TRBV12-4 and TRBJ2-5, with TRBD2 matching 9 bases. CDR3 length: 19 residues. V gave up 6 bases and J gave up 1 base; unmatched junction bases: 18. The chain's CDR3 is CASSPRWVAGGDLQETQYF. The DNA of the CDR3 is TGTGCCAGCAGCCCGCGGTGGGTGGCGGGAGGGGACCTCCAAGAGACCCAGTACTTC.

This clonotype occurred many times. J is TRBJ2-3 and V is TRBV27; 7 bases map to TRBD2. Germline values: CDR1 MNHEY, CDR2 SMNVEV (reference sequence). V lost 4 bases, J lost 4 bases, and 5 bases stayed unmatched. The CDR3 spans 14 residues. This chain's CDR3 is CASSWGGSPDTQYF. As DNA, the CDR3 is TGTGCCAGCAGTTGGGGCGGGAGTCCAGATACGCAGTATTTT.

This clonotype was picked up many times. This sequence joins TRBV19 and TRBJ2-7, with TRBD2 identical over 12 bases. In germline, CDR1 is LNHDA, CDR2 SQIVND (reference sequence). Trimming at V came to 5 bases and at J to 0 bases, leaving 14 bases not matched to a gene. This CDR3 spans 19 amino acids. CDR3 DNA: TGTGCCAGTAGTCCCTCATGGTGGCTAGCGGGAGGGGGCTCCTACGAGCAGTACTTC. Protein sequence: CASSPSWWLAGGGSYEQYF.

This clonotype was seen ten or more times. A much larger clonotype is one base distant, so this may be a read error. This sequence joins TRBV28 and TRBJ2-7; tentatively, D is TRBD1 or TRBD2 (6 bases each). The germline CDR1 and CDR2 sequences are MDHEN and SYDVKM. The CDR3 totals 16 residues. Deletions cut 5 bases from V and 3 bases from J, with 20 bases between. The CDR3 reads CASSTPGRGRNYEQYF. The CDR3 DNA sequence: TGTGCCAGCAGTACCCCCGGAAGGGGGAGGAACTACGAGCAGTACTTC.

This clonotype was counted many times. The genes are TRBV2 and TRBJ2-2; the D is unclear. The V gene lost 5 bases and the J gene lost 3 bases, with 7 bases spanning the gap. Germline V CDR1 and CDR2: SNHLY, FYNNEI. The CDR3 runs to 13 residues. DNA for the CDR3: TGTGCCAGCAGTACACGATACACCGGGGAGCTGTTTTTT. Translated, it gives CASSTRYTGELFF.

This clonotype was detected many times. The chain combines TRBV6-2 or TRBV6-3 with TRBJ2-7, with a tentative D call TRBD1 (5 bases). Germline V CDR1 and CDR2: MNHEY, SVGEGT. The CDR3 totals 15 residues. V lost 3 bases to trimming and J lost 1 base, with 13 bases between them. The CDR3: CASSYSTDRSYEQYF. The CDR3 bases are TGTGCCAGCAGTTATTCGACCGACAGATCCTACGAGCAGTACTTC.

This rearrangement joins TRBV19 to TRBJ2-5; TRBD1 matches at 9 bases. J gave up 4 bases and V 4 bases, and 7 bases lay outside the gene matches. Looked up from germline, CDR1 is LNHDA and CDR2 is SQIVND (reference sequence). The CDR3 runs to 15 residues. In DNA, the CDR3 is TGTGCCAGTAGTAGGGGACAGGGAGTGGGAGAGACCCAGTACTTC. Translation: CASSRGQGVGETQYF. Full variable domain (missing parts from reference TRBV19 and TRBJ2-5): DGGITQSPKYLFRKEGQNVTLSCEQNLNHDAMYWYRQDPGQGLRLIYYSQIVNDFQKGDIAEGYSVSREKKESFPLTVTSAQKNPTAFYLCASSRGQGVGETQYFGPGTRLLVL.

The V gene is TRBV12-3 or TRBV12-4, the J gene TRBJ2-7, with TRBD2 matching 13 bases. Unmatched junction bases numbered 4, after V lost 4 bases and J lost 7 bases. The length of the CDR3 is 14 residues. The CDR3 DNA is TGTGCCAGCAGTTCCGGACTAGCGGGAGAAGAGCAGTACTTC. Protein: CASSSGLAGEEQYF.

In its sample, this clonotype was seen many times. The rearrangement joins TRBV28 to TRBJ1-2, with TRBD1 matching 7 bases. The CDR3 has 16 amino acids. Germline values: CDR1 MDHEN, CDR2 SYDVKM. The V segment lost 2 bases and the J segment 2 bases; nucleotides outside the gene matches: 8. The CDR3 nucleotides are TGTGCCAGCAGTTTAACAGGGGCCCCCCCCAACTATGGCTACACCTTC. Translating gives CASSLTGAPPNYGYTF.

The J gene is TRBJ2-5, the V gene TRBV4-1, with D maybe TRBD2 (6 bases). This CDR3 has 13 amino acids. Germline lookup yields CDR1 MGHRA and CDR2 YSYEKL. V dropped 9 bases and J dropped 5 bases, with 16 bases sitting between them. CDR3 amino acids: CASGGTERETQYF. The CDR3 region has the DNA TGCGCCAGTGGGGGGACGGAGAGGGAGACCCAGTACTTC.

This clonotype came up many times. The genes are TRBV20-1 and TRBJ2-2; D might be TRBD1 (5 bases). CDR1 is DFQATT and CDR2 is SNEGSKA in the germline V gene (reference sequence). V was clipped by 0 bases and J by 4 bases, with 12 bases between them. The CDR3 has 15 amino acids. CDR3 sequence: CSARDRGWGTGELFF. CDR3 nucleotides: TGCAGTGCTAGAGATAGGGGATGGGGCACCGGGGAGCTGTTTTTT.

This clonotype was detected only a few times. The rearrangement uses TRBV6-5 and TRBJ2-7; D tentatively fits TRBD1 or TRBD2 (5 bases each). This CDR3 is 16 amino acids long. V dropped 10 bases and J dropped 5 bases, with 27 bases sitting between them. CDR1 MNHEY and CDR2 SVGAGI come from the germline V gene. The CDR3 DNA reads as TGTGCCACCGGCGACGGGGTAAGGGGTGGCGTAGACGAGCAGTACTTC. This translates into CATGDGVRGGVDEQYF.

About this clonotype itself: This may be a read error, as it is one base from a much larger clone. Here the CDR3 reads CASRSGPMNTETFF. As DNA, the CDR3 is TGTGCCAGCAGATCGGGACCCATGAACACTGAAACTTTCTTT. This sequence joins TRBV3-1 and TRBJ1-1; tentative D call: TRBD1 (5 bases). CDR1 is LGHDT, CDR2 YNNKEL, per germline (reference sequence). CDR3 length equals 14 residues.

The chain carries TRBV6-1 and TRBJ2-4; no clear D. The CDR3 is 10 residues long. Germline V gene sequence: CDR1 MNHNS, CDR2 SASEGT. V lost 3 bases and J lost 7, with 1 base in between. The CDR3 DNA is TGTGCCAGCAGTGAGAACATTCAGTACTTC. This gives the protein CASSENIQYF.

This clonotype has a count of ten or more. This sequence joins TRBV11-3 and TRBJ2-7; 15 bases line up with TRBD2. The germline CDR1 and CDR2 sequences are SGHNT and YENEEA. The CDR3 loop spans 17 amino acids. J was trimmed by 5 bases and V by 1 base; bases with no gene match: 6. The chain's CDR3 is CASSLVGTSGRFNEQYF. The DNA for the CDR3 is TGTGCCAGCAGCTTAGTGGGGACTAGCGGGAGGTTCAACGAGCAGTACTTC. The whole variable domain, remainder taken from reference TRBV11-3 and TRBJ2-7, is EAGVVQSPRYKIIEKKQPVAFWCNPISGHNTLYWYLQNLGQGPELLIRYENEEAVDDSQLPKDRFSAERLKGVDSTLKIQPAELGDSAVYLCASSLVGTSGRFNEQYFGPGTRLTVT.

The table lists this clonotype with many counts. The chain is built from TRBV29-1 and TRBJ2-6; 10 bases fit TRBD2. J gave up 0 bases and V 5 bases, and 10 bases lay outside the gene matches. Germline assignment: CDR1 SQVTM and CDR2 ANQGSEA. The CDR3 runs 18 residues. CDR3 sequence: CSVHGAGGPGSGANVLTF. DNA of the CDR3: TGCAGCGTTCACGGAGCGGGAGGGCCCGGCTCTGGGGCCAACGTCCTGACTTTC.

This clonotype occurred many times. This chain joins TRBV30 and TRBJ2-7; tentative D call: TRBD2 (6 bases). This CDR3 comprises 14 residues. Germline lookup yields CDR1 GTSNPN and CDR2 SVGIG (reference sequence). V lost 3 bases to trimming and J lost 0 bases, with 12 bases between them. As DNA, the CDR3 is TGTGCCTGGAGGAAGGCGGGGAGCTCCTACGAGCAGTACTTC. Protein product: CAWRKAGSSYEQYF.

This clonotype appeared a few times. The chain carries TRBV12-3 or TRBV12-4 and TRBJ2-7, with D unresolved. CDR3 length equals 14 residues. V was cut by 3 bases and J by 1 base, with 10 bases left in between. Written as DNA, the CDR3 is TGTGCCAGCAGTTTGTTTGCCGGTTCCTACGAGCAGTACTTC. Amino acids: CASSLFAGSYEQYF.

This clonotype has at least ten counts. This chain links TRBV11-1 with TRBJ2-6; D is unresolved. Trimming took off 7 bases at V and 0 bases at J, with 13 bases between the two ends. This CDR3 has 16 residues. Germline V CDR1 and CDR2: SGHAT, FQDESV (reference sequence). The CDR3 DNA sequence: TGTGCCAGCACCGCGCGGCTGGGCTCTGGGGCCAACGTCCTGACTTTC. Amino acids: CASTARLGSGANVLTF.